One and the same sample provided the 13 T cell receptor beta chains below, sequenced in a study of T cell changes during pregnancy in multiple sclerosis. Assay: immunoSEQ multiplex PCR; the TCRdb copy retains only in-frame clones and omits some. The sample includes about 73,000 clones, more than 90% of them seen just once. This specimen was peripheral blood, taken in the second trimester of pregnancy. Source of these receptors: a female donor in good health, enrolled as a control in a pregnancy study.

The chain is built from TRBV28 and TRBJ1-2; unclear D gene. CDR3 size: 13 residues. The germline V and J ends were trimmed by 2 bases and 5 bases, with 9 bases remaining between them. Germline CDR1 and CDR2: MDHEN and SYDVKM. The CDR3 is CASSLKSLYGYTF. CDR3 nucleotides: TGTGCCAGCAGTTTAAAAAGCCTGTATGGCTACACCTTC.

V and J are TRBV2 and TRBJ1-5, with D possibly being TRBD1 (6 bases). The V end was cut by 6 bases, the J end by 4 bases, with 16 bases between. Germline CDR1 and CDR2: SNHLY and FYNNEI. The CDR3 extends over 15 amino acids. The CDR3 sequence: CASRATGLPNQPQHF. The CDR3 nucleotides are TGTGCCAGCAGGGCAACAGGGCTACCGAATCAGCCCCAGCATTTT.

The gene calls are TRBV25-1 and TRBJ2-2; D not certain. The CDR3 sequence is 13 residues long. Germline CDR1 MGHDK, CDR2 SYGVNS. V dropped 5 bases and J dropped 3 bases, with 7 bases sitting between them. Here the CDR3 DNA reads TGTGCCAGCAGTCGTCGAGACACCGGGGAGCTGTTTTTT. It codes for CASSRRDTGELFF.

The CDR3 bases are TGTGCCGGCGGGACAGGCTATTATAGCAATCAGCCCCAGCATTTT. This encodes CAGGTGYYSNQPQHF. The rearrangement uses TRBV6-1 and TRBJ1-5, with TRBD1 matching over 8 bases. Germline V gene data show CDR1 as MNHNS and CDR2 as SASEGT. V trimming: 11 bases; J trimming: 0 bases; junction bases outside the gene matches: 9. CDR3 size: 15 residues.

The chain couples TRBV19 to TRBJ1-5; 10 bases are a match to TRBD1. Germline V gives CDR1 LNHDA, CDR2 SQIVND (reference sequence). Trimming took 5 bases from V and 2 from J; bases not matched to a gene: 3. CDR3 length: 15 residues. The CDR3 loop reads CASSFGTGGNQPQHF. In DNA, the CDR3 is TGTGCCAGTAGTTTTGGGACAGGGGGCAATCAGCCCCAGCATTTT.

This chain links TRBV5-1 with TRBJ2-1; D is ambiguous. V was pared by 6 bases and J by 6 bases, with 22 bases between. CDR1 SGHRS and CDR2 YFSETQ come from the germline V gene. This CDR3 has 16 residues. In DNA, the CDR3 is TGCGCCAGCACCCCCGGCAGTAACAGCCCCTTCAATGAGCAGTTCTTC. It translates to CASTPGSNSPFNEQFF.

Only one count was recorded for this clone. This chain uses TRBV7-2 with TRBJ2-3; the match to TRBD2 covers 8 bases. Germline CDR1 reads SGHTA; CDR2 reads FQGNSA. V shed 4 bases and J 6 bases; nucleotides not matched to a gene: 6. CDR3 length: 14 amino acids. The CDR3 bases are TGTGCCAGCAGCTCGTCGACGGGGGGGGATACGCAGTATTTT. It codes for CASSSSTGGDTQYF. Variable domain in full (rest from reference TRBV7-2 and TRBJ2-3): GAGVSQSPSNKVTEKGKDVELRCDPISGHTALYWYRQSLGQGLEFLIYFQGNSAPDKSGLPSDRFSAERTGGSVSTLTIQRTQQEDSAVYLCASSSSTGGDTQYFGPGTRLTVL.

V usage is TRBV7-2 and J usage is TRBJ1-1, with D perhaps matching TRBD1 (6 bases). Germline CDR1 reads SGHTA; CDR2 reads FQGNSA. CDR3 length: 15 residues. Between the trimmed V and J ends, which lost 5 bases and 4 bases, there was a span of 17 bases. This CDR3 is CASSPRGGESTEAFF. DNA for the CDR3: TGTGCCAGCAGCCCTCGGGGGGGCGAGAGCACTGAAGCTTTCTTT.

This clone was observed once. This rearrangement joins TRBV15 to TRBJ1-1; no firm D call. The germline V gene encodes CDR1 LNHNV and CDR2 YYDKDF (reference sequence). Trimming removed 3 bases at V and 1 base at J, with 6 bases between. The CDR3 extends over 13 amino acids. CDR3 in amino acids: CATSRGQNTEAFF. The CDR3 DNA follows: TGTGCCACCAGCAGGGGCCAGAACACTGAAGCTTTCTTT.

This chain joins TRBV11-2 and TRBJ1-6; D is possibly TRBD1 (6 bases). Germline CDR1 reads SGHAT; CDR2 reads FQNNGV. The CDR3 contains 16 residues. V shed 0 bases and J shed 10 bases, with 16 bases lying between them. In DNA form, the CDR3 reads TGTGCCAGCAGCTTAGACCCCAGGGACACGGGATCACCCCTCCACTTT. This sequence encodes CASSLDPRDTGSPLHF. The full variable domain, in which reference TRBV11-2 and TRBJ1-6 provide the parts outside the CDR3, is EAGVAQSPRYKIIEKRQSVAFWCNPISGHATLYWYQQILGQGPKLLIQFQNNGVVDDSQLPKDRFSAERLKGVDSTLKIQPAKLEDSAVYLCASSLDPRDTGSPLHFGNGTRLTVT.

The chain employs TRBV4-1 and TRBJ1-1, with 8 bases aligning to TRBD1. There are 18 residues in the CDR3. Trimming cost V 2 bases and J 1 base; bases outside gene matches: 12. Germline CDR1 and CDR2: MGHRA and YSYEKL. The CDR3 bases are TGCGCCAGCAGCCAAAACACGGGCAGGGGGCTCTCGAACACTGAAGCTTTCTTT. Residues: CASSQNTGRGLSNTEAFF.

CDR3 region: CASSPGPYGYTF. The DNA for the CDR3 is TGTGCCAGCAGTCCCGGTCCCTATGGCTACACCTTC. The chain links TRBV28 to TRBJ1-2; the D is unclear. In germline, CDR1 is MDHEN, CDR2 SYDVKM. The CDR3 has 12 amino acids. Deletions cut 5 bases from V and 4 bases from J, with 8 bases between.

The rearrangement uses TRBV19 and TRBJ1-1; D gene ambiguous. With 2 bases removed from V and 2 bases from J, the gap between germline ends came to 18 bases. The CDR3 length is 17 residues. Germline CDR1 LNHDA, CDR2 SQIVND (reference sequence). The CDR3 region is CASSIMGFRRVNTEAFF. The CDR3 nucleotides read TGTGCCAGTAGTATAATGGGATTTCGGCGGGTTAACACTGAAGCTTTCTTT.